The rows below give T cell receptor beta chains drawn from one sample of a study of Ad26.COV2.S vaccination and SARS-CoV-2 variants. Profiled with immunoSEQ multiplex PCR; TCRdb holds only in-frame clones, not every one. The sample holds about 350,000 clones, 86% seen once. This specimen was peripheral blood, taken in a trial of Ad26.COV2.S vaccine versus placebo. The receptors shown here come from a person aged 18 to 59 who received the Ad26.COV2.S COVID-19 vaccine or a placebo. Both conserved end residues are part of each CDR3. D genes are given only for firm matches. Where a row states a size, it is once, few, many or the class of an expanded clone; other rows omit it.

clone_size	v_call	d_call	j_call	cdr3_length	cdr3_aa	cdr3_nt
NA	TRBV3-1/TRBV3-2	NA	TRBJ1-1	13	CASSQKVNTEAFF	TGTGCCAGCAGCCAAAAAGTGAACACTGAAGCTTTCTTT
NA	TRBV3-1/TRBV3-2	NA	TRBJ1-3	13	CASSHLGVDTIYF	TGTGCCAGCAGCCACTTAGGGGTGGACACCATATATTTT
NA	TRBV24-1	NA	TRBJ2-7	13	CATSATGSYEQYF	TGTGCCACCAGTGCCACGGGCTCCTACGAGCAGTACTTC
NA	TRBV2	NA	TRBJ1-5	15	CASKGLGGLKQPQHF	TGTGCCAGCAAGGGTTTAGGAGGGTTGAAACAGCCCCAGCATTTT
few	TRBV7-2	NA	TRBJ2-5	15	CASSLGGGVVETQYF	TGTGCCAGCAGCTTAGGAGGGGGGGTCGTGGAGACCCAGTACTTC
NA	TRBV11-2	TRBD1	TRBJ2-3	13	CASSLDRGRLVYF	TGTGCCAGCAGCTTAGACAGGGGGCGCTTGGTCTATTTT
NA	TRBV7-2	NA	TRBJ1-5	15	CASSFDRGNGQPQHF	TGTGCCAGCAGCTTTGATAGGGGAAATGGGCAGCCCCAGCATTTT
NA	TRBV27	NA	TRBJ2-1	15	CASSSNSVLNNEQFF	TGTGCCAGCAGTTCTAATAGCGTTCTGAACAATGAGCAGTTCTTC
NA	TRBV24-1	NA	TRBJ1-1	13	CATSDPMNTEAFF	TGTGCCACCAGTGACCCTATGAACACTGAAGCTTTCTTT
NA	TRBV18	NA	TRBJ2-2	13	CASSRGETGELFF	TGTGCCAGCTCGAGGGGTGAGACCGGGGAGCTGTTTTTT
NA	TRBV18	TRBD1	TRBJ1-4	15	CASSGGQGKNEKLFF	TGTGCCAGCTCAGGAGGACAGGGAAAGAATGAAAAACTGTTTTTT
NA	TRBV28	NA	TRBJ1-2	12	CASSFMTYGYTF	TGTGCCAGCAGTTTCATGACCTATGGCTACACCTTC
NA	TRBV6-1	TRBD1	TRBJ1-4	15	CASSEGRTGGEKLFF	TGTGCCAGCAGTGAAGGCCGGACAGGGGGTGAAAAACTGTTTTTT
once	TRBV9	NA	TRBJ2-5	15	CASSANLGQWETQYF	TGTGCCAGCAGCGCAAACTTAGGACAGTGGGAGACCCAGTACTTC
NA	TRBV5-5	NA	TRBJ1-4	15	CASSLGRSTNEKLFF	TGTGCCAGCAGCTTGGGACGGTCAACTAATGAAAAACTGTTTTTT
NA	TRBV7-8	TRBD2	TRBJ2-1	18	CASSFHLGLAGGYNEQFF	TGTGCCAGCAGCTTTCACCTCGGACTAGCGGGAGGGTACAATGAGCAGTTCTTC
NA	TRBV6-2/TRBV6-3	TRBD2	TRBJ2-7	15	CASSPPGGRGYEQYF	TGTGCCAGCAGTCCACCGGGGGGAAGAGGGTACGAGCAGTACTTC
NA	TRBV2	NA	TRBJ2-2	14	CASKAGTNTGELFF	TGTGCCAGCAAGGCGGGGACGAACACCGGGGAGCTGTTTTTT
NA	TRBV7-2	NA	TRBJ1-1	14	CASSLVPESSEAFF	TGTGCCAGCAGCTTAGTTCCGGAATCTTCGGAAGCTTTCTTT
once	TRBV4-3	NA	TRBJ2-7	18	CASSQDHLFSQGYYEQYF	TGCGCCAGCAGCCAAGATCATCTCTTTTCTCAGGGATACTACGAGCAGTACTTC
NA	TRBV4-3	TRBD2	TRBJ2-7	16	CASSLLAGESSYEQYF	TGCGCCAGCAGCCTACTAGCGGGGGAAAGCTCCTACGAGCAGTACTTC
NA	TRBV24-1	NA	TRBJ2-3	11	CATSEGHTQYF	TGTGCCACCAGTGAAGGGCATACGCAGTATTTT
NA	TRBV12-3/TRBV12-4	NA	TRBJ2-3	13	CASSLGDEDTQYF	TGTGCCAGCAGTTTAGGGGATGAAGATACGCAGTATTTT
NA	TRBV3-1/TRBV3-2	NA	TRBJ1-6	17	CASSPRQDSSYNSPLHF	TGTGCCAGCAGCCCCCGACAGGATAGCTCCTATAATTCACCCCTCCACTTT
NA	TRBV28	NA	TRBJ1-5	14	CASSFAGAGQPQHF	TGTGCCAGCAGTTTTGCGGGAGCGGGTCAGCCCCAGCATTTT
NA	TRBV7-9	NA	TRBJ2-1	13	CASSLIGTNEQFF	TGTGCCAGCAGCTTAATAGGGACCAATGAGCAGTTCTTC
NA	TRBV15	NA	TRBJ2-1	15	CATSIDRSSYNEQFF	TGTGCCACCAGTATCGACCGTAGCTCCTACAATGAGCAGTTCTTC